These 13 T cell receptor beta chains were sequenced from one sample in a study of OX40 agonist ivuxolimab in advanced cancers. Using immunoSEQ multiplex PCR, the repertoire was profiled, and TCRdb retains in-frame clones only, with some absent. Here the sample spans roughly 50,000 clones, roughly nine tenths being singletons. The sample in question was CD4+ or CD8+ T cells sorted from blood, obtained in a trial of the OX40 agonist ivuxolimab. The receptors derive from an adult with an advanced solid tumor such as melanoma, head and neck, liver or kidney cancer.

The chain carries TRBV4-2 and TRBJ2-3; D is perhaps TRBD2 (5 bases). The V end lost 1 base, the J end lost 2 bases, and 10 bases lay between the germline ends. This CDR3 spans 15 amino acids. The germline CDR1 and CDR2 sequences are LGHNA and YNFKEQ. The CDR3 region is CASSQAAGYTDTQYF. CDR3 in DNA: TGTGCCAGCAGCCAAGCTGCGGGTTACACAGATACGCAGTATTTT.

This chain links TRBV6-5 with TRBJ2-2; D might be TRBD1 or TRBD2, each matching 6 bases. The germline V gene encodes CDR1 MNHEY and CDR2 SVGAGI. Between the trimmed V and J ends, which lost 3 bases and 7 bases, there was a span of 15 bases. This CDR3 has 15 residues. The CDR3 region is CASSYGSGAGGELFF. The CDR3, as DNA: TGTGCCAGCAGTTATGGTTCGGGGGCAGGCGGGGAGCTGTTTTTT.

This rearrangement joins TRBV9 to TRBJ2-1; D not resolved. V was trimmed by 4 bases and J by 9 bases, leaving 14 bases between them. The CDR3 runs to 13 residues. Germline V lookup: CDR1 SGDLS, CDR2 YYNGEE. The CDR3 spells CASSRPSRVEQFF. The CDR3 DNA follows: TGTGCCAGCAGCCGCCCGAGCCGGGTTGAGCAGTTCTTC.

This rearrangement joins TRBV9 to TRBJ2-1; the D gene is possibly TRBD2 (5 bases). Per germline, CDR1 SGDLS and CDR2 YYNGEE. V lost 3 bases and J lost 1, with 11 bases in between. This CDR3 comprises 15 residues. The CDR3 region is CASSDPEGSYNEQFF. CDR3 in DNA: TGTGCCAGCAGCGACCCCGAGGGTTCCTACAATGAGCAGTTCTTC.

The rearrangement joins TRBV6-5 to TRBJ1-6; D is possibly TRBD1 (5 bases). This CDR3 comprises 16 residues. Germline CDR1 MNHEY, CDR2 SVGAGI. Trimming cost V 0 bases and J 3 bases, with 9 bases left between them. The CDR3 protein is CASSYSGDRYNSPLHF. The CDR3 region has the DNA TGTGCCAGCAGTTACTCCGGGGACCGCTATAATTCACCCCTCCACTTT.

V usage is TRBV7-3 and J usage is TRBJ2-2; D is uncertain. CDR3 length: 11 amino acids. Trimming pared 4 bases from V and 6 bases from J, leaving 3 bases between. CDR1 and CDR2 from the germline V gene are SGHTA and FQGTGA. The CDR3 spells CASSYAGELFF. CDR3 DNA sequence: TGTGCCAGCAGCTACGCCGGGGAGCTGTTTTTT.

Only one count was recorded for this clone. The chain uses TRBV27 and TRBJ2-7, with D unclear. The CDR3 runs 14 residues. Trimming shortened V by 0 bases and J by 6 bases, and 12 bases separated the two germline ends. Germline CDR1 MNHEY, CDR2 SMNVEV (reference sequence). The chain's CDR3 is CASSLSSTPREQYF. CDR3 nucleotide sequence: TGTGCCAGCAGTTTATCATCAACTCCCCGCGAGCAGTACTTC.

The chain carries TRBV11-3 and TRBJ1-2; no firm D call. The ends were cut back, 0 bases at V and 4 bases at J, with 18 bases in the middle. The CDR3 covers 17 residues. Germline CDR1 and CDR2: SGHNT and YENEEA. The CDR3 is CASSLEWPSGIAYGYTF. CDR3 nucleotides: TGTGCCAGCAGCTTAGAATGGCCCTCAGGCATAGCCTATGGCTACACCTTC.

Concerning this clone itself: A read error may produce the germline difference seen at one junction end. The chain employs TRBV2 and TRBJ2-2, with D unresolved. CDR1 is SNHLY, CDR2 FYNNEI, per germline. The CDR3 runs 11 residues. The CDR3 region has the DNA TGTGCCGGATTGAACGCCGGGGAGCTGTTTTTT. Its translation is CAGLNAGELFF.

The CDR3 bases are TGTGCCAGCAGTTACTCTGGGGGACCCTACAATGAGCAGTTCTTC. Encoded protein: CASSYSGGPYNEQFF. V usage is TRBV6-5 and J usage is TRBJ2-1; D possibly uses TRBD1 or TRBD2 (5 bases each). CDR1 is MNHEY, CDR2 SVGAGI, per germline. V lost 0 bases, J lost 2 bases, and 8 bases lay in between. This CDR3 is 15 amino acids long.

The V gene is TRBV27, the J gene TRBJ2-1; 12 bases line up with TRBD2. The CDR3 spans 16 residues. Germline CDR1 is MNHEY and CDR2 is SMNVEV (reference sequence). Trimming removed 5 bases from V and 7 bases from J; junction bases left unmatched: 9. This CDR3 reads CASSPLGLAGRNEQFF. The CDR3 DNA reads as TGTGCCAGCAGTCCCCTTGGACTAGCGGGAAGGAATGAGCAGTTCTTC.

The V gene is TRBV6-5, the J gene TRBJ2-1; TRBD2 aligns across 8 bases. CDR3 length equals 14 residues. Trimming took 7 bases from V and 4 from J; bases not matched to a gene: 6. Germline loops: CDR1 MNHEY, CDR2 SVGAGI. CDR3 coding DNA: TGTGCCAGCACCACCGGGGGGGTTTACAATGAGCAGTTCTTC. Its translation: CASTTGGVYNEQFF.

The chain is built from TRBV29-1 and TRBJ2-7, with 11 bases aligning to TRBD2. J was trimmed by 2 bases and V by 1 base; bases with no gene match: 4. Germline values: CDR1 SQVTM, CDR2 ANQGSEA. The CDR3 is 15 residues long. The CDR3 loop is CSVEGTTSGTYEQYF. In DNA form, the CDR3 reads TGCAGCGTTGAAGGGACGACTAGCGGGACCTACGAGCAGTACTTC.